This TCR beta chain is from a study of blood T cell repertoires in COVID-19. In the study overall: The United States, Italy and Spain were the sources of the acute and convalescent COVID-19 samples. PBMCs, B-cell-depleted T cells, or T cells were the source of the cDNA or gDNA that made up the material.

Original handling: Counts of nucleated cells, estimated from reference gene primer amplification, were obtained. Using immunoSEQ multiplex PCR, the repertoire was profiled, and TCRdb retains in-frame clones only, with some absent. V, J and clone size derive from that table, while D and trimming were established from the DNA sequence. Of 95,000 to 100,000 clones listed, approximately 91% were seen once; the top ten hold 15% to 20%. Germline loops: CDR1 SGHNT, CDR2 YYREEE (reference sequence). Deletions cut 4 bases from V and 7 bases from J, with 14 bases between. This CDR3 spans 14 amino acids. A single count supports this clone.

Sequencing was performed on peripheral blood. The gene calls are TRBV5-4 and TRBJ1-4; tentatively, D is TRBD1 (6 bases). The TCR was taken from a man aged 50-60 years with acute or convalescent COVID-19. The CDR3 DNA is TGTGCCAGCAGCCACCGGGCCAGGGGTGAAAAACTGTTTTTT. Its protein is CASSHRARGEKLFF.